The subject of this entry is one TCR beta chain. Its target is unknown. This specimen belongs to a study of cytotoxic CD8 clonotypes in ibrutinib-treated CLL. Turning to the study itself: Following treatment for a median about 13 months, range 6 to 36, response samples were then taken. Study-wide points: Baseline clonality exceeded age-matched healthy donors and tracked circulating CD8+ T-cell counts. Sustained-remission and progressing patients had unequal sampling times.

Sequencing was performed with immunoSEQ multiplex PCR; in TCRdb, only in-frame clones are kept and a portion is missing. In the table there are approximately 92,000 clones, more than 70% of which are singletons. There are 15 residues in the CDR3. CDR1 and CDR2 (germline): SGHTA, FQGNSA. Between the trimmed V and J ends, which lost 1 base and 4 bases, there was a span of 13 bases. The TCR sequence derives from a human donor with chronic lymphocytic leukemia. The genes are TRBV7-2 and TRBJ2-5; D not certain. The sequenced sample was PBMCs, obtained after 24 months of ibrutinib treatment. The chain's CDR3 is CASSLVSAGGETQYF. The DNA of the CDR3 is TGTGCCAGCAGCTTAGTATCGGCAGGCGGAGAGACCCAGTACTTC. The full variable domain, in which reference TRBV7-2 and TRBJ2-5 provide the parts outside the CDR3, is GAGVSQSPSNKVTEKGKDVELRCDPISGHTALYWYRQSLGQGLEFLIYFQGNSAPDKSGLPSDRFSAERTGGSVSTLTIQRTQQEDSAVYLCASSLVSAGGETQYFGPGTRLLVL.